These T cell receptor beta chains were read from a single sample in a study of blood T cell repertoires in COVID-19. The method was immunoSEQ multiplex PCR; TCRdb's version includes in-frame clones alone and lacks a portion of them. This table has about 18,000 clones, approximately 87% appearing once. Sequencing used peripheral blood. The receptors here all came from a human donor in a cohort sampled during active COVID-19. The CDR3 runs from the conserved cysteine through the conserved F or W. Fields, in order: clone size, V gene, J gene, D gene, CDR3 DNA, CDR3 protein. The D gene is left open where the match is weak. Not all rows give a size; the values are once, few, many and, for expanded clones, a class.

-	TRBV5-4	TRBJ2-5	-	TGTGCCAGCAGAATCTACAGGGCGGCGGAGGAGACCCAGTACTTC	CASRIYRAAEETQYF
-	TRBV6-6	TRBJ1-1	-	TGTGCCAACAGAGAAGATCTCAAACGGGAAGCTTTCTTT	CANREDLKREAFF
-	TRBV3-1/TRBV3-2	TRBJ1-1	-	TGTGCCAGCAGCCAAGGGTTATCTATCACTGAAGCTTTCTTT	CASSQGLSITEAFF
-	TRBV2	TRBJ2-7	TRBD1	TGTGCCAGCAGTCGGGACAGGGACGAGCAGTACTTC	CASSRDRDEQYF
-	TRBV6-5	TRBJ2-7	TRBD1	TGTGCCAGCAGGGTCGGGACAGGGGACGAGCAGTACTTC	CASRVGTGDEQYF
-	TRBV10-3	TRBJ2-2	TRBD2	TGTGCCATCAGTGAGCCTCGCGCGGGAGGGCCGGTAACCGGGGAGCTGTTTTTT	CAISEPRAGGPVTGELFF
once	TRBV5-1	TRBJ2-7	-	TGCGCCAGCGGGGTGGGGGCGAGAGAATACGAGCAGTACTTC	CASGVGAREYEQYF
-	TRBV6-6	TRBJ2-7	-	TGTGCCAGCAGTTACGGGCCTCAGTGGGACGAGCAGTACTTC	CASSYGPQWDEQYF
few	TRBV24-1	TRBJ2-3	TRBD2	TGTGCCACCGAGGGGACTAGCGCCACAGATACGCAGTATTTT	CATEGTSATDTQYF
-	TRBV6-5	TRBJ2-7	TRBD1	TGTGCCAGCAGCTCCGGGACAGGGTCCTACGAGCAGTACTTC	CASSSGTGSYEQYF
-	TRBV7-3	TRBJ2-5	TRBD1	TGTGCCAGCAGCTTAAATCCACCGGGACAGCTTTACCAAGAGACCCAGTACTTC	CASSLNPPGQLYQETQYF
-	TRBV6-4	TRBJ2-7	-	TGTGCCAGCAGTGACGGTGCGGACTACGAGCAGTACTTC	CASSDGADYEQYF
few	TRBV18	TRBJ2-7	TRBD2	TGTGCCAGCTCAACTAGCGGTAGGTCCTACGAGCAGTACTTC	CASSTSGRSYEQYF
-	TRBV4-3	TRBJ2-3	TRBD2	TGCGCCAGCAGCCAAGAACTTCGGGCTAGCGGGAGGGCAGAAGATACGCAGTATTTT	CASSQELRASGRAEDTQYF
-	TRBV25-1	TRBJ2-5	TRBD1	TGTGCCAGCAGTGAATATATCGGGACAGGGGTGGAGACCCAGTACTTC	CASSEYIGTGVETQYF
-	TRBV25-1	TRBJ2-1	-	TGTGCCAGCAGTGGAGGCCTGGATTACAATGAGCAGTTCTTC	CASSGGLDYNEQFF
-	TRBV6-8	TRBJ1-2	TRBD1	TGTGCCAGCGAGACGCGCAGGGGGCTCTATGGCTACACCTTC	CASETRRGLYGYTF
-	TRBV29-1	TRBJ2-3	-	TGCAGCGTTGAGGGAGGTCGGACAGATACGCAGTATTTT	CSVEGGRTDTQYF
-	TRBV19	TRBJ2-1	TRBD1	TGTGCCAGTAGTCCCAGGGGACAGATCAATGAGCAGTTCTTC	CASSPRGQINEQFF
-	TRBV5-1	TRBJ2-3	-	TGCGCCAGCAGCTTTTCAACCAGTAGCACAGATACGCAGTATTTT	CASSFSTSSTDTQYF
-	TRBV28	TRBJ1-1	-	TGTGCCAGCAGCCAGTCGGGGATGAACACTGAAGCTTTCTTT	CASSQSGMNTEAFF
-	TRBV9	TRBJ1-3	TRBD1	TGTGCCAGCAGCCCAGGGACAGTCGGAAACACCATATATTTT	CASSPGTVGNTIYF
-	TRBV4-2	TRBJ1-4	TRBD1	TGTGCCAGCAGCCAGTCTATGACCCAGGGGGAAGAAAAACTGTTTTTT	CASSQSMTQGEEKLFF
-	TRBV28	TRBJ1-4	TRBD1	TGTGCCAGCAGTTTAGCGGACAGGGAGGAAAAACTGTTTTTT	CASSLADREEKLFF
-	TRBV4-1	TRBJ1-2	-	TGCGCCAGCAGCCAAGGTAGATATAGTGGCTACACCTTC	CASSQGRYSGYTF
-	TRBV7-3	TRBJ1-3	TRBD1	TGTGCCAGCAGCTCCGGACAGGCCCGCTCTGGAAACACCATATATTTT	CASSSGQARSGNTIYF
-	TRBV6-4	TRBJ1-1	-	TGTGCCAGCAGTGCCGAACTTAACACTGAAGCTTTCTTT	CASSAELNTEAFF
-	TRBV7-9	TRBJ2-3	TRBD2	TGTGCCAGCACCTTCGGACTAGCGGGGAATGGAGATACGCAGTATTTT	CASTFGLAGNGDTQYF
-	TRBV6-6	TRBJ1-2	TRBD1	TGTGCCAGCAGGGAACAGGGGGGTCCGGATGGCTACACCTTC	CASREQGGPDGYTF
few	TRBV3-1/TRBV3-2	TRBJ1-3	-	TGTGCCAGCAGCCAGCAGGTTTCCTCTGGAAACACCATATATTTT	CASSQQVSSGNTIYF
-	TRBV9	TRBJ2-2	-	TGTGCCAGCAGCGTAGCTAGCGGAGGGGGCACCGGGGAGCTGTTTTTT	CASSVASGGGTGELFF
-	TRBV7-8	TRBJ2-1	TRBD2	TGTGCCAGCAGCCTCGGGACTACCGGCAATGAGCAGTTCTTC	CASSLGTTGNEQFF
once	TRBV9	TRBJ2-3	TRBD1	TGTGCCAGCAGCAAGCGACAGGGCGGAGATACGCAGTATTTT	CASSKRQGGDTQYF
-	TRBV28	TRBJ1-3	-	TGTGCCAGCACTAACGGGGGGGGGCCTGGAAACACCATATATTTT	CASTNGGGPGNTIYF
-	TRBV7-3	TRBJ2-1	-	TGTGCCAGCAGCTTAAGGGTCGGGACTCCCTTCTCCTACAATGAGCAGTTCTTC	CASSLRVGTPFSYNEQFF
-	TRBV6-5	TRBJ1-4	TRBD1	TGTGCCACCAAGGCAGGGGGGAGGATGGAAAAACTGTTTTTT	CATKAGGRMEKLFF
-	TRBV6-1	TRBJ1-1	-	TGTGCCAGCAGTGAAGCGTCAGGGGTAACTGAAGCTTTCTTT	CASSEASGVTEAFF
few	TRBV2	TRBJ2-7	TRBD2	TGTGCCAGCAACCGACTAGCGGGAATAACCTACGAGCAGTACTTC	CASNRLAGITYEQYF
once	TRBV27	TRBJ1-6	TRBD1	TGTGCCAGCAGTTTGGGACAGCTTAATTCACCCCTCCACTTT	CASSLGQLNSPLHF
-	TRBV20-1	TRBJ1-2	-	TGCAGTGCTCGTGGGGTCACAGGGAACACCTTC	CSARGVTGNTF
-	TRBV6-5	TRBJ2-2	TRBD1	TGTGCCAGCACCCGGGACAGCTTGAACACCGGGGAGCTGTTTTTT	CASTRDSLNTGELFF
-	TRBV5-4	TRBJ1-1	-	TGTGCCAGCAGCTTGGACGGAACGTTGCTGTCGGGAGCTTTCTTT	CASSLDGTLLSGAFF
-	TRBV18	TRBJ2-1	-	TGTGCCAGCTCACCAACTCTATTCAATGAGCAGTTCTTC	CASSPTLFNEQFF
-	TRBV19	TRBJ2-3	-	TGTGCCAGTAGTATCCAGGGAACAGATACGCAGTATTTT	CASSIQGTDTQYF
-	TRBV7-9	TRBJ2-7	TRBD1	TGTGCCAGCAGTGAGGGCAGGGGGTTATCCTACGAGCAGTACTTC	CASSEGRGLSYEQYF